What follows describes a single T cell receptor beta chain. Assay used: immunoSEQ multiplex PCR; TCRdb lists only in-frame clones, some missing. The sample shows roughly 27,000 clones, more than 70% of them seen only once. This CDR3 is 13 amino acids long. Germline V CDR1 and CDR2: MNHEY, SVGAGI. V lost 2 bases and J 5 bases, leaving 6 bases between the germline ends. This sample was taken from a study of T cell changes during pregnancy in multiple sclerosis. The source of this sequence is a female donor with multiple sclerosis, enrolled in a pregnancy study. Sequences were derived from CD8+ T cells from peripheral blood mononuclear cells, sampled after pregnancy. This sequence joins TRBV6-5 and TRBJ2-2; D is possibly TRBD2 (5 bases). CDR3 amino acids: CASSYGETGELFF. The CDR3 nucleotides are TGTGCCAGCAGTTACGGGGAGACCGGGGAGCTGTTTTTT.